The source of this TCR beta chain is a study of blood T cell repertoires in COVID-19. Study overall: T cells, B-cell-depleted T cells, or PBMCs provided the cDNA or gDNA that served as material.

Those who participated ranged in age from roughly 18 to 100 years and resided in about two dozen US areas. Each recovered donor of Cohort 3 presented with two negative PCRs, clearance, or symptom resolution. The CDR3 runs to 16 residues. The ends were cut back, 0 bases at V and 1 base at J, with 12 bases in the middle. Germline V gene sequence: CDR1 SGDLS, CDR2 YYNGEE. How the authors handled the data: For nucleated cells, counts were estimated from reference gene primer amplification. Sequenced by immunoSEQ multiplex PCR; TCRdb stores in-frame clones only, minus some. Clone size and the V and J calls come from that table; the DNA yielded D and trimming. This sample carries hundreds of thousands of clones, roughly nine tenths of them seen once, and the ten largest clones take about 2.4%.

The receptor was derived from a man aged 55 to 70 who had recovered from COVID-19. The sequencing sample was made of PBMCs or T cells enriched from blood (not recorded which). The rearrangement joins TRBV9 to TRBJ2-3, with D maybe TRBD1 (6 bases). As DNA, the CDR3 is TGTGCCAGCAGCGTAGCGGGACACCAGGGCACAGATACGCAGTATTTT. It translates to CASSVAGHQGTDTQYF. Full variable domain (remainder filled in from reference TRBV9 and TRBJ2-3): DSGVTQTPKHLITATGQRVTLRCSPRSGDLSVYWYQQSLDQGLQFLIQYYNGEERAKGNILERFSAQQFPDLHSELNLSSLELGDSALYFCASSVAGHQGTDTQYFGPGTRLTVL.